These 9 T cell receptor beta chains came from one sample sequenced in a study of T cell responses to AZD1222 COVID-19 vaccine. Measured with immunoSEQ multiplex PCR; TCRdb has only the in-frame clones, and not every one. Here the sample spans about 140,000 clones, over 90% being singletons. Material: peripheral blood, obtained 28 days after the second AZD1222 dose. These receptors were obtained from an adult who received the AZD1222 COVID-19 vaccine.

J is TRBJ1-4 and V is TRBV21-1. TRBV21-1 represents a pseudogene. The CDR3 has 16 residues. As DNA, the CDR3 is TGTGCCAGCAGCAATGGTCCCGAGGGGACTAATGAAAAACTGTTTTTT. Encoded protein: CASSNGPEGTNEKLFF.

The chain recombines TRBV30 with TRBJ1-6; D remains unclear. Germline lookup yields CDR1 GTSNPN and CDR2 SVGIG (reference sequence). V was pared by 3 bases and J by 14 bases, with 14 bases between. There are 12 residues in the CDR3. For the CDR3, the DNA is TGTGCCTGGAGGAGGACGCTCGGGGCCCTCCACTTT. Translated, it gives CAWRRTLGALHF.

Turning to this clone: A read error may account for a junction end that differs from germline. The chain combines TRBV29-1 with TRBJ2-2; 9 positions match TRBD2. Germline V gene lookup returns CDR1 SQVTM and CDR2 ANQGSEA. The CDR3 covers 11 residues. The CDR3 coding sequence is TGTAGCGGGAGAAACACCGGGGAGCTGTTTTTT. Residues: CSGRNTGELFF.

The genes are TRBV7-9 and TRBJ2-7; D possibly corresponds to TRBD2 (5 bases). This CDR3 contains 14 residues. Germline CDR1 SEHNR, CDR2 FQNEAQ (reference sequence). Trimming took 1 base from V and 1 from J, leaving 8 bases between them. The CDR3 DNA reads TGTGCCAGCAGCTTAGGAGGACTTTCCTACGAGCAGTACTTC. Translated: CASSLGGLSYEQYF. The entire variable domain, with the rest obtained from reference TRBV7-9 and TRBJ2-7, is as follows: DTGVSQNPRHKITKRGQNVTFRCDPISEHNRLYWYRQTLGQGPEFLTYFQNEAQLEKSRLLSDRFSAERPKGSFSTLEIQRTEQGDSAMYLCASSLGGLSYEQYFGPGTRLTVT.

This clone was seen once. V is TRBV5-1 and J is TRBJ1-1, with D tentatively TRBD1 (5 bases). This CDR3 is built from 15 residues. The V gene lost 1 base and the J gene lost 1 base, with 11 bases spanning the gap. Per the germline V gene, CDR1 is SGHRS and CDR2 is YFSETQ. The DNA for the CDR3 is TGCGCCAGCAGCTTGAGTGTAGGGACGAACACTGAAGCTTTCTTT. Translating it yields CASSLSVGTNTEAFF. Variable domain in full (rest from reference TRBV5-1 and TRBJ1-1): KAGVTQTPRYLIKTRGQQVTLSCSPISGHRSVSWYQQTPGQGLQFLFEYFSETQRNKGNFPGRFSGRQFSNSRSEMNVSTLELGDSALYLCASSLSVGTNTEAFFGQGTRLTVV.

The rearrangement uses TRBV27 and TRBJ1-1; no clear D gene. Trimming shortened V by 2 bases and J by 1 base, and 8 bases separated the two germline ends. The CDR3 runs 14 residues. Germline CDR1 and CDR2: MNHEY and SMNVEV (reference sequence). CDR3: CASSLSLGNTEAFF. The CDR3 DNA sequence: TGTGCCAGCAGTTTAAGTCTCGGGAACACTGAAGCTTTCTTT.

The rearrangement joins TRBV27 to TRBJ2-1; 8 bases map to TRBD1. Germline V lookup: CDR1 MNHEY, CDR2 SMNVEV (reference sequence). The CDR3 has 15 residues. The V segment lost 7 bases and the J segment 0 bases; nucleotides outside the gene matches: 5. CDR3 region: CASTRQGSSYNEQFF. Written as DNA, the CDR3 is TGTGCCAGCACCCGACAGGGGAGCTCCTACAATGAGCAGTTCTTC.

The gene calls are TRBV5-1 and TRBJ2-1; D gene ambiguous. This CDR3 is 15 amino acids long. Trimming took 0 bases from V and 8 from J, leaving 15 bases between them. CDR1 is SGHRS, CDR2 YFSETQ, per germline. The CDR3 loop is CASSLDRVMIDEQFF. DNA for the CDR3: TGCGCCAGCAGCTTGGATCGGGTCATGATCGATGAGCAGTTCTTC. The full variable domain, with the rest looked up from reference TRBV5-1 and TRBJ2-1, is KAGVTQTPRYLIKTRGQQVTLSCSPISGHRSVSWYQQTPGQGLQFLFEYFSETQRNKGNFPGRFSGRQFSNSRSEMNVSTLELGDSALYLCASSLDRVMIDEQFFGPGTRLTVL.

The chain employs TRBV11-2 and TRBJ2-6; TRBD2 agrees at 15 bases. The germline V gene has CDR1 SGHAT and CDR2 FQNNGV. V lost 5 bases and J lost 2; bases outside the gene matches: 4. This CDR3 contains 18 residues. The CDR3 loop is CASSLRTSGRAGANVLTF. The CDR3 DNA sequence: TGTGCCAGCAGCCTAAGGACTAGCGGGAGGGCTGGGGCCAACGTCCTGACTTTC.